Listed here is a single T cell receptor (beta chain). Its antigen is still unknown. No much larger clone is present one base from it, and per-base qualities are unavailable. For five healthy donors, CD8+ T cells were sorted from blood, dermis and epidermis, and the TCR beta CDR3 regions of these cells were analysed. All TCR-sequenced donors were healthy individuals, and each provided both blood and skin samples. Sorting was used to isolate CD8+ T cell populations prior to TCR beta sequencing. Before T cells were analysed, skin was separated into dermal and epidermal compartments. This record comes from a study of CD49a tissue-resident CD8 T cells in human skin (TCRdb year 2017). Looking at the study overall: The study looked at subsets of tissue-resident memory CD8+ T cells in human skin, with the subsets defined by expression of CD49a, CD69 and CD103.

Libraries were built with the immunoSEQ multiplex PCR assay. As for the original processing: How frequently each TCR V beta family was used was compared between the sorted CD8+ T cell populations from blood, dermis and epidermis. What TCRdb holds here is the immuneACCESS table cut down to in-frame rearrangements. Part of the clones is not present; checked against another copy, under half of the missing clones reflect an unresolved V gene, and the others are unexplained. V and J calls plus clone size are reproduced from that table; the DNA served to infer D and trimming. The sample contains around 150 clones, about 60% of them found a single time. About two fifths of the sample is held by the ten biggest clonotypes. The source is a human donor in good health. Specimen: CD103+ CD49a- CD8+ T cells sorted from skin dermis.

CDR3 sequence: CASSRGRLRSYNEQFF. The DNA reads as follows: TGTGCCAGTAGCCGCGGGAGGCTCAGGTCCTACAATGAGCAGTTCTTC. The V and J segments used are TRBV19 and TRBJ2-1, with 8 bases matching TRBD2. CDR1 LNHDA and CDR2 SQIVND were looked up in the germline V gene (reference sequence). Relative to germline, V is missing 6 bases and J is missing 1 base, with 8 bases of the junction outside any gene match. Measured from the cysteine to the phenylalanine, the CDR3 is 16 residues long. Only the CDR3 part of the read is kept: 48 bases, read in frame from the first base.